This T cell receptor beta chain was observed in a study of CD8+ T cells in alopecia areata. Across the study: Oral tofacitinib, 5 to 10 mg twice daily, was given in an open-label trial. Notes on the study in general: Scalp sample data also include resident alphabeta T cells from normal skin.

CDR3 length equals 13 residues. V was pared by 6 bases and J by 5 bases, with 6 bases of the junction left unmatched. The germline V gene encodes CDR1 MNHEY and CDR2 SVGAGI. Remarks on this clone: Its cognate antigen is unknown.

Investigators isolated RNA and reverse transcribed it into cDNA to act as the sequencing template. Sequencing was performed with immunoSEQ multiplex PCR; in TCRdb, only in-frame clones are kept and a portion is missing. Here the sample spans 140,000 or so clones, 51% being singletons. The chain recombines TRBV6-5 with TRBJ1-2, with 7 bases fitting TRBD1. The sequence derives from a human donor with alopecia areata. The sequenced sample was CD4+ T cells sorted from blood, obtained at week 0. CDR3 protein: CASRQGQIYGYTF. CDR3 coding DNA: TGTGCCAGCAGACAGGGACAGATTTATGGCTACACCTTC.